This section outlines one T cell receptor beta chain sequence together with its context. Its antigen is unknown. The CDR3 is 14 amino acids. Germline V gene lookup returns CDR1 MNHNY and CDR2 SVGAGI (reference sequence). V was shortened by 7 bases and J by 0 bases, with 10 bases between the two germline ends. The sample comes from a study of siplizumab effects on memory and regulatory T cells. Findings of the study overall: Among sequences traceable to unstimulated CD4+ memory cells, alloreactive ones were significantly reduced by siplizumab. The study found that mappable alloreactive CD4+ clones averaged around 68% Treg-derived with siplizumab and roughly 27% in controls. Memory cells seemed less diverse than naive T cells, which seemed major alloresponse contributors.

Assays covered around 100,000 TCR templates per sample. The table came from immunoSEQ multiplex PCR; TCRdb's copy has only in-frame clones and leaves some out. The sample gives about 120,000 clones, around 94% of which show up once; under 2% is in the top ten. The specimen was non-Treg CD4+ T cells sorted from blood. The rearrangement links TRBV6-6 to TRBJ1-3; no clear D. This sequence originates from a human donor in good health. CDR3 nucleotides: TGTGCCAGCACCGCAGGCAACTCTGGAAACACCATATATTTT. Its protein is CASTAGNSGNTIYF.